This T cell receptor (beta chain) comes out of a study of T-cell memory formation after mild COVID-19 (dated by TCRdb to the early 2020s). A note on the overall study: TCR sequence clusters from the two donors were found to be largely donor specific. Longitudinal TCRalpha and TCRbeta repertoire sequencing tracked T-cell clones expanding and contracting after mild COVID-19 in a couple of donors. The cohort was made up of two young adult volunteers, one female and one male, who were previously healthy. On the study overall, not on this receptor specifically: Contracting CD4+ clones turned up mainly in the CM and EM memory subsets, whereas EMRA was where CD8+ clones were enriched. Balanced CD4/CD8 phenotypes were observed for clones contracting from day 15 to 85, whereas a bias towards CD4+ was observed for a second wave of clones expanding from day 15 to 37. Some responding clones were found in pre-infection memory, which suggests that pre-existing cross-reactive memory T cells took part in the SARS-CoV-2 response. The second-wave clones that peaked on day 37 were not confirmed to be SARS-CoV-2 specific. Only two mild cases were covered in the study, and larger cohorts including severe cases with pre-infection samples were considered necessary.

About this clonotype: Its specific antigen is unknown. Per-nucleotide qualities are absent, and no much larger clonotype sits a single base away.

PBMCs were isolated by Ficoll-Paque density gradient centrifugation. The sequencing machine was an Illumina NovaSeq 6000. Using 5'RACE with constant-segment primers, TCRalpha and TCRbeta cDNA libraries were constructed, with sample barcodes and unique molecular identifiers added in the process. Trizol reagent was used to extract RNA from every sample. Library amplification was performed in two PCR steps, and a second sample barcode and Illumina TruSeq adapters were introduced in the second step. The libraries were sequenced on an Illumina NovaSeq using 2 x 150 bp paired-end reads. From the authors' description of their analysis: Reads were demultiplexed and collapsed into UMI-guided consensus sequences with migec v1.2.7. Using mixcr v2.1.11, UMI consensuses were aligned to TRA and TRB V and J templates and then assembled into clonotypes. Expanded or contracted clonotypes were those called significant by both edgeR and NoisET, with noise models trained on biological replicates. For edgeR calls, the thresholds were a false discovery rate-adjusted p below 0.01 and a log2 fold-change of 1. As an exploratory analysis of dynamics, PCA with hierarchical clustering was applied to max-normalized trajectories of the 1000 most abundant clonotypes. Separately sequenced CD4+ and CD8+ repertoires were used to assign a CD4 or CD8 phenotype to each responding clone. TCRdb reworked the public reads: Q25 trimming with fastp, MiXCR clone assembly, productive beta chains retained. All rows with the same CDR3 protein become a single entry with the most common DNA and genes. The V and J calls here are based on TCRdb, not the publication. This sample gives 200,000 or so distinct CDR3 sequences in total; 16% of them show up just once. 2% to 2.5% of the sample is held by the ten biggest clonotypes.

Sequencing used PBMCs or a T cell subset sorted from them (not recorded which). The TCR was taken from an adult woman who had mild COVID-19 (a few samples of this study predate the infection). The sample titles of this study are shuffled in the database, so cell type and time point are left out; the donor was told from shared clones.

CDR3 loop: CSVWGQDGYTF. The DNA reads as follows: TGCAGCGTGTGGGGGCAAGATGGCTACACCTTC. This chain joins TRBV29-1 to TRBJ1-2; the D segment could be TRBD1, given 6 matching bases. Looking up the germline V gene yields CDR1 SQVTM and CDR2 ANQGSEA. There are 11 amino acids in the CDR3, from cysteine to phenylalanine inclusive. This entry keeps only the CDR3 DNA: 33 bases, framed from base 1. V was cut back by 6 bases and J by 6 bases, leaving a gap of 11 bases between them. This CDR3, with the reference TRBV29-1 and TRBJ1-2 proteins standing in past its ends, gives the full variable domain SAVISQKPSRDICQRGTSLTIQCQVDSQVTMMFWYRQQPGQSLTLIATANQGSEATYESGFVIDKFPISRPNLTFSTLTVSNMSPEDSSIYLCSVWGQDGYTFGSGTRLTVV.